This T cell receptor (beta chain) was sequenced for a study of T cell changes during pregnancy in multiple sclerosis. This CDR3 has 14 amino acids. Trimming shortened V by 5 bases and J by 3 bases, and 11 bases separated the two germline ends. The germline CDR1 and CDR2 sequences are MDHEN and SYDVKM. Clones were sequenced by immunoSEQ multiplex PCR, and TCRdb holds only the in-frame ones, with some missing. The repertoire includes some 44,000 clones, about 87% of them detected once, and 1.2% sits in the top ten. The gene calls are TRBV28 and TRBJ2-4; no reliable D call. Material: CD4+ T cells from peripheral blood mononuclear cells, obtained in the second trimester of pregnancy. This receptor was identified in a female donor with multiple sclerosis, enrolled in a pregnancy study. The CDR3: CASSLLMGKNIQYF. In nucleotides, the CDR3 is TGTGCCAGCAGTCTACTAATGGGCAAAAACATTCAGTACTTC.